This entry lists 15 T cell receptor beta chains sequenced from one sample in a study of blood T cells in healthy people across ages. The authors ran a second PCR of roughly 6 to 12 cycles using a sample-barcoded 5' primer and a J-beta primer mix. Each CDR3 protein is one row after TCRdb ran MiXCR on the 5' RACE reads. Altogether approximately 2,000,000 distinct CDR3 sequences are present, around 42% being singletons, with the ten largest covering around 23%. Input material: blood. Receptors originate from a human donor in good health.

In this sample, this clonotype turned up many times. This chain joins TRBV12-3 or TRBV12-4 and TRBJ1-2, with D possibly matching TRBD1 (6 bases). V shed 5 bases and J shed 5 bases, with 12 bases lying between them. The CDR3 runs to 13 residues. In DNA, the CDR3 is TGTGCCAGCAGTACTGACAGGCTATATGGCTACACCTTC. It yields the protein CASSTDRLYGYTF.

This clonotype was observed once. The chain carries TRBV20-1 and TRBJ2-5; 13 positions match TRBD2. After removal of 3 bases from V and 5 bases from J, the junction contained 9 bases not matched to a gene. CDR1 and CDR2 (germline): DFQATT, SNEGSKA (reference sequence). This CDR3 contains 16 residues. The CDR3 spells CSARGFTSGGAETQYF. In DNA, the CDR3 is TGCAGTGCTAGGGGATTTACTAGCGGGGGGGCGGAGACCCAGTACTTC.

This rearrangement joins TRBV6-5 to TRBJ2-7, with TRBD2 matching over 7 bases. J gave up 1 base and V 2 bases, and 8 bases lay outside the gene matches. The germline gives CDR1 MNHEY, CDR2 SVGAGI. CDR3 length: 16 amino acids. The CDR3 nucleotides read TGTGCCAGCAGTTACGGGGTCCAGGGAGGGTCCTACGAGCAGTACTTC. Its translation is CASSYGVQGGSYEQYF.

In this sample, this clonotype turned up a few times. The chain has TRBV7-2 and TRBJ2-5; 9 nucleotides agree with TRBD2. With V trimmed by 2 bases and J by 7 bases, 8 bases remained unmatched. Germline V CDR1 and CDR2: SGHTA, FQGNSA. The CDR3 spans 15 residues. The CDR3 is CASSLSLAGWGTQYF. In DNA form, the CDR3 reads TGTGCCAGCAGCTTAAGCCTAGCGGGGTGGGGGACCCAGTACTTC. Looking up the rest from reference TRBV7-2 and TRBJ2-5 gives the full variable domain: GAGVSQSPSNKVTEKGKDVELRCDPISGHTALYWYRQSLGQGLEFLIYFQGNSAPDKSGLPSDRFSAERTGGSVSTLTIQRTQQEDSAVYLCASSLSLAGWGTQYFGPGTRLLVL.

This clonotype appeared a few times. This chain links TRBV20-1 with TRBJ2-4; D is tentatively TRBD1 or TRBD2 (6 bases each). Trimming took off 4 bases at V and 8 bases at J, with 21 bases between the two ends. Germline assignment: CDR1 DFQATT and CDR2 SNEGSKA (reference sequence). This CDR3 contains 15 residues. The CDR3 spells CSAIIGGRRRDIQYF. The CDR3 DNA reads TGCAGTGCTATAATCGGGGGCCGGAGAAGGGACATTCAGTACTTC.

Details on this clonotype: One end of the junction fails to match germline, which may point to a read error. The chain recombines TRBV6-5 with TRBJ2-5, with 8 nucleotides matching TRBD1. CDR3 length: 14 amino acids. CDR1 is MNHEY, CDR2 SVGAGI, per germline. DNA for the CDR3: TGTGCCGGCAGTCCATGGACAGGGCAAGAGACCCAGTACTTC. It is translated as CAGSPWTGQETQYF.

V usage is TRBV4-2 and J usage is TRBJ2-7; TRBD2 is a possible D gene (6 bases). The CDR3 is 15 amino acids. From germline, CDR1 is LGHNA and CDR2 YNFKEQ. Trimming removed 4 bases from V and 0 bases from J, with 13 bases in between. CDR3: CASSLHLAASYEQYF. DNA for the CDR3: TGTGCCAGCAGCCTCCATTTAGCGGCCTCCTACGAGCAGTACTTC.

The J gene is TRBJ2-4, the V gene TRBV15; D perhaps matches TRBD1 (6 bases). CDR1 and CDR2 (germline): LNHNV, YYDKDF (reference sequence). This CDR3 spans 11 amino acids. With 6 bases removed from V and 13 bases from J, the gap between germline ends came to 13 bases. This CDR3 is CATRGGKEQYF. Written as DNA, the CDR3 is TGTGCCACCAGAGGGGGAAAGGAGCAGTACTTC.

This clonotype came up once. The J gene is TRBJ2-4, the V gene TRBV7-2; D gene ambiguous. The J call is uncertain, as TRBJ2-7 better fits the DNA end. Germline V lookup: CDR1 SGHTA, CDR2 FQGNSA. The CDR3 is 14 residues long. The CDR3 nucleotides are TGTGCCAGCAGCCCCGGGCTCCGCCCCTACGAGCAGTACTTC. Translated, it gives CASSPGLRPYEQYF.

The genes are TRBV12-3 or TRBV12-4 and TRBJ2-3; no definite D call. There are 15 residues in the CDR3. V dropped 6 bases and J dropped 4 bases, with 17 bases sitting between them. CDR3 protein: CASSRDLWTADTQYF. DNA of the CDR3: TGTGCCAGCAGCCGCGACTTATGGACGGCAGATACGCAGTATTTT.

In this sample, this clonotype turned up a few times. The chain couples TRBV29-1 to TRBJ2-3; D possibly uses TRBD1 or TRBD2 (7 bases each). Trimming stripped 6 bases from V and 7 bases from J, with 17 bases between. Germline CDR1 SQVTM, CDR2 ANQGSEA. The CDR3 sequence is 13 residues long. As DNA, the CDR3 is TGCAGCGTCAGGGGAGGGGGCAGAAATACGCAGTATTTT. This gives the protein CSVRGGGRNTQYF.

Notes on this clonotype: The junction departs from the called germline gene at one end, perhaps through a read error. The chain links TRBV7-9 to TRBJ2-6; D may correspond to TRBD1 or TRBD2 (5 bases each). CDR3 size: 14 residues. CDR1 and CDR2 (germline): SEHNR, FQNEAQ (reference sequence). CDR3 loop: CASSDRTGANVPTF. For the CDR3, the DNA is TGTGCCAGCAGCGACCGGACTGGGGCCAACGTCCCGACTTTC.

This clonotype was counted between two and nine times. The chain recombines TRBV11-2 with TRBJ2-1, with no clear D. The V end lost 3 bases, the J end lost 1 base, and 4 bases lay between the germline ends. The V gene's germline CDR1 is SGHAT and CDR2 FQNNGV. The CDR3 has 13 residues. CDR3 amino acids: CASSFMSYNEQFF. The CDR3 DNA follows: TGTGCCAGCAGCTTCATGTCCTACAATGAGCAGTTCTTC.

The V gene is TRBV12-3 or TRBV12-4, the J gene TRBJ2-3; D possibly corresponds to TRBD1 (5 bases). CDR3 length: 15 amino acids. The V end was cut by 6 bases, the J end by 1 base, with 14 bases between. Here the CDR3 DNA reads TGTGCCAGCAGCAATACAGGAGCCGGCACAGATACGCAGTATTTT. Translated, it gives CASSNTGAGTDTQYF.

The chain recombines TRBV12-3 or TRBV12-4 with TRBJ2-5, with D perhaps matching TRBD1 or TRBD2 (5 bases each). This CDR3 has 15 residues. V gave up 6 bases and J gave up 3 bases, with 17 bases separating them. In DNA form, the CDR3 reads TGTGCCAGCAGACCTTACACCCGAGGGGAAGAGACCCAGTACTTC. Its protein is CASRPYTRGEETQYF.